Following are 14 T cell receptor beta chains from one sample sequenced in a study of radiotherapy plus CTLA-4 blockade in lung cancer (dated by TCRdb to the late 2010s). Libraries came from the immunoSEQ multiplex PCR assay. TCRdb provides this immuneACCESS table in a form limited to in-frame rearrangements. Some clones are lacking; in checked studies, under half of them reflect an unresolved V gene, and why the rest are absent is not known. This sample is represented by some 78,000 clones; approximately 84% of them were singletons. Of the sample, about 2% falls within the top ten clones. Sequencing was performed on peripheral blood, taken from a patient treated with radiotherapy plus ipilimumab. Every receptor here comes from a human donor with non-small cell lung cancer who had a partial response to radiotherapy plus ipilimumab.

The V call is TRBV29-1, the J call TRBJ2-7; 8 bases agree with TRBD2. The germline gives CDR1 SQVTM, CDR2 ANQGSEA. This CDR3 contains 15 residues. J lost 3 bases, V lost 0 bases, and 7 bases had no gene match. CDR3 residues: CSVEESAGDIYEQYV. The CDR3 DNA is TGCAGCGTTGAAGAGTCAGCGGGAGACATCTACGAGCAGTACGTC.

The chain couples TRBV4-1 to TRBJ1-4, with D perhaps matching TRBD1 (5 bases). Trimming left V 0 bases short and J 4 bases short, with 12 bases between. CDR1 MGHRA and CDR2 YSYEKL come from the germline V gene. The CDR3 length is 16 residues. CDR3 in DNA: TGCGCCAGCAGCCAAGAGCGGGGCAGAGTTAATGAAAAACTGTTTTTT. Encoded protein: CASSQERGRVNEKLFF.

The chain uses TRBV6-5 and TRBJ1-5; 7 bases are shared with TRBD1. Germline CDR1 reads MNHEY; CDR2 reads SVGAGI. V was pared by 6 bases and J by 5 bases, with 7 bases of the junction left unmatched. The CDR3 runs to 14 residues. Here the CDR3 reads CASRAGGGHQPQHF. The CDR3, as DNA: TGTGCCAGCAGAGCAGGGGGAGGACATCAGCCCCAGCATTTT.

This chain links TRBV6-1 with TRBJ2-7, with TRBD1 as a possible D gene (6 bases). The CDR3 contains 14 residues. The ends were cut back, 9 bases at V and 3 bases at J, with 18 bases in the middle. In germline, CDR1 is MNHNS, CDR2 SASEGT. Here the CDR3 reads CASTNRDTYYEQYF. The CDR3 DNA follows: TGTGCCAGTACTAATCGGGACACCTACTACGAGCAGTACTTC.

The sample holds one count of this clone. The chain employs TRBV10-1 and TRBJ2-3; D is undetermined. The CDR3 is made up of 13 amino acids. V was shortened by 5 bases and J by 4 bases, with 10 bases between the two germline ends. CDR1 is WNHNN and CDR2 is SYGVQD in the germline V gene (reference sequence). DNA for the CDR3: TGCGCCAGCAGTTCTAGACCACCAGATACGCAGTATTTT. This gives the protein CASSSRPPDTQYF.

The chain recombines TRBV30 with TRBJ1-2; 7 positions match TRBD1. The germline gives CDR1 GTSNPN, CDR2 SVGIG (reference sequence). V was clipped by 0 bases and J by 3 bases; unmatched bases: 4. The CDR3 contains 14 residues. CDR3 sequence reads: CAWSVQGRDYGYTF. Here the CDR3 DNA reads TGTGCCTGGAGTGTACAGGGGCGGGACTATGGCTACACCTTC. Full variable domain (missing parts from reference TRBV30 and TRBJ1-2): SQTIHQWPATLVQPVGSPLSLECTVEGTSNPNLYWYRQAAGRGLQLLFYSVGIGQISSEVPQNLSASRPQDRQFILSSKKLLLSDSGFYLCAWSVQGRDYGYTFGSGTRLTVV.

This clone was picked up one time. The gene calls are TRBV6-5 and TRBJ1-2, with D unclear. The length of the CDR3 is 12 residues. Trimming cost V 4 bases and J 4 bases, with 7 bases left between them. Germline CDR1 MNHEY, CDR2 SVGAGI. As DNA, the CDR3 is TGTGCCAGCAGTTCAGTGGTCTATGGCTACACCTTC. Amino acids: CASSSVVYGYTF.

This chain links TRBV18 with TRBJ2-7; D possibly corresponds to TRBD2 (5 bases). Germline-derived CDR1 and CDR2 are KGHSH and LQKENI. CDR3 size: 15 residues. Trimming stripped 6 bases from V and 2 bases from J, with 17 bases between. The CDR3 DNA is TGTGCCAGCTCCCTCGGCTCCGGAGGCCCCTACGAGCAGTACTTC. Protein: CASSLGSGGPYEQYF.

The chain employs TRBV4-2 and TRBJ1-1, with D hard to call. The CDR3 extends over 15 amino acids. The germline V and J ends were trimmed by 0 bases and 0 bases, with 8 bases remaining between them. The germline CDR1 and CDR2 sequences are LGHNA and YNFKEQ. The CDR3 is CASSQDQYMNTEAFF. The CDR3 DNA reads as TGTGCCAGCAGCCAAGACCAGTACATGAACACTGAAGCTTTCTTT.

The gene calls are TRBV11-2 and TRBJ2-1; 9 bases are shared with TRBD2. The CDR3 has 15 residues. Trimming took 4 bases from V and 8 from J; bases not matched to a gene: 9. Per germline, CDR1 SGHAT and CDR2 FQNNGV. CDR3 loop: CASSSPGSGRYEQFF. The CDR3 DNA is TGTGCCAGCAGCTCCCCAGGTAGCGGGAGATATGAGCAGTTCTTC.

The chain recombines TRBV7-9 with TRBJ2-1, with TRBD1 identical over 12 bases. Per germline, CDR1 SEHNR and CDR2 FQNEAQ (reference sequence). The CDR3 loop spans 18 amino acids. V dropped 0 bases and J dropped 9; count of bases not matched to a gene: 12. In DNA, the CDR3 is TGTGCCAGCAGCTTAGCAGTAGTAACCGGGACAGGGGGCAGTGAGCAGTTCTTC. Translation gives CASSLAVVTGTGGSEQFF.

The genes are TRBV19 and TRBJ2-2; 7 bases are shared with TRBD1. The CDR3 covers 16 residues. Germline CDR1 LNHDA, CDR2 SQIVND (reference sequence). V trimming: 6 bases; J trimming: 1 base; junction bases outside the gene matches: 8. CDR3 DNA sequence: TGTGCCAGTAGCCTTCGGAGGACAGGGAACACCGGGGAGCTGTTTTTT. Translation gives CASSLRRTGNTGELFF.

CDR3 bases: TGCGCCAGCAGCTCCCAGCGGGGTAGCGCAGATACGCAGTATTTT. The encoded protein is CASSSQRGSADTQYF. This chain connects TRBV5-1 to TRBJ2-3; 7 nucleotides match TRBD2. This CDR3 is 15 amino acids long. V shed 3 bases, J shed 4 bases, and the junction held 8 bases outside the gene matches. Germline-derived CDR1 and CDR2 are SGHRS and YFSETQ. Together with reference TRBV5-1 and TRBJ2-3, the CDR3 gives the full variable domain: KAGVTQTPRYLIKTRGQQVTLSCSPISGHRSVSWYQQTPGQGLQFLFEYFSETQRNKGNFPGRFSGRQFSNSRSEMNVSTLELGDSALYLCASSSQRGSADTQYFGPGTRLTVL.

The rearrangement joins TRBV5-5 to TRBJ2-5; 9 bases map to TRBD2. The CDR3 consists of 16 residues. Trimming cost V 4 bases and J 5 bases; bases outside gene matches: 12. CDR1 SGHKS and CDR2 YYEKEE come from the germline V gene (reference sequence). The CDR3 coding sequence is TGTGCCAGCAGCCTCCTTAGCGGGAGTGGACGGGAGACCCAGTACTTC. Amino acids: CASSLLSGSGRETQYF. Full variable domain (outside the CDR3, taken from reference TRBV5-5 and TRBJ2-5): DAGVTQSPTHLIKTRGQQVTLRCSPISGHKSVSWYQQVLGQGPQFIFQYYEKEERGRGNFPDRFSARQFPNYSSELNVNALLLGDSALYLCASSLLSGSGRETQYFGPGTRLLVL.